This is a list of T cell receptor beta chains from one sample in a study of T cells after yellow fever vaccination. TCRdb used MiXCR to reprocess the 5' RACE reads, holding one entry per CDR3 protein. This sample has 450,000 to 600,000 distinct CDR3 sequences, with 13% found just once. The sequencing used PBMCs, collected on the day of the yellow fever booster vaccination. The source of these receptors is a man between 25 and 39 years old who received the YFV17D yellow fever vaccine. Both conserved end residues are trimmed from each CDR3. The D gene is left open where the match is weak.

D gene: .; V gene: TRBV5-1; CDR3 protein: ASSPTAVLVPDTQY
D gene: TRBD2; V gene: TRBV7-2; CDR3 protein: ASSPTGTSGNEQF
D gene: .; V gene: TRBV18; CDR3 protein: ASSPIAVRETQY
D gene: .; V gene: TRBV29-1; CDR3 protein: SVYPEAF
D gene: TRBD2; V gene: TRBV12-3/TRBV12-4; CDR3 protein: ASRGLAGGADTQY
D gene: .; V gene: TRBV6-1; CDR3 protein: ASIQLRVNTEAF
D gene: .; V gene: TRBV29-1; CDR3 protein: SVEEGGYGYT
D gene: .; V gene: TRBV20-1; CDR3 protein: SASSVGGSYGYT
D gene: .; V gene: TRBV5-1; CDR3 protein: ASSLGGVTAAYGYT
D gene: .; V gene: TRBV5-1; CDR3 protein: ASSLGGPTYEQY
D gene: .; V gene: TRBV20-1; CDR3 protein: SAPHQRGAYNEQF